This T cell receptor beta chain was found in a study of blood T cell repertoires in COVID-19. Study-wide background: Spain, Italy and the United States supplied samples that represented acute and convalescent COVID-19. In each case, the material was cDNA or gDNA derived from T cells, B-cell-depleted T cells, or PBMCs.

Source study methods: It was from reference gene primer amplification that nucleated cell counts were estimated. Profiling relied on immunoSEQ multiplex PCR, and the TCRdb table lists in-frame clones only, not all of them. That table is the source of V, J and clone size, and D and trimming were worked out from the DNA. The data show 60,000 to 75,000 clones, approximately 88% seen once. Trimming took 0 bases from V and 4 from J, leaving 5 bases between them. This CDR3 has 13 amino acids. Germline CDR1 is KGHDR and CDR2 is SFDVKD. The J gene is TRBJ2-5, the V gene TRBV24-1; D remains ambiguous. Sequenced input: peripheral blood. The origin of this receptor is a human donor in a cohort sampled during active COVID-19. The DNA for the CDR3 is TGTGCCACCAGTGATTTGCAATCAGAGACCCAGTACTTC. Protein sequence: CATSDLQSETQYF.